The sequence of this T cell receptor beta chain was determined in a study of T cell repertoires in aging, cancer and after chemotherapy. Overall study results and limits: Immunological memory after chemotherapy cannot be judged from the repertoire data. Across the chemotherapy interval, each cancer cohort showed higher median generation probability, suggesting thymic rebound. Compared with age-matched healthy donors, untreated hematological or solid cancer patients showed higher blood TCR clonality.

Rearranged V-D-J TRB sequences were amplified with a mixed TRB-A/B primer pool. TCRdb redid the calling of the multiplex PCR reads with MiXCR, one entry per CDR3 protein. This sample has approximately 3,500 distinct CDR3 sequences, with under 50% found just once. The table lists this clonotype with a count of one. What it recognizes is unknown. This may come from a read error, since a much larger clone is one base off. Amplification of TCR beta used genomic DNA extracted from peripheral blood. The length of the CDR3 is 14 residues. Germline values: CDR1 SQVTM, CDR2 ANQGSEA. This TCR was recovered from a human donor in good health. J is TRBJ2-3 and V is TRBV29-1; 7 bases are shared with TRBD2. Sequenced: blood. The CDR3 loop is CRVGRRGGTDTQYF. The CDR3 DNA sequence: TGCAGAGTTGGGAGACGGGGGGGCACAGATACGCAGTATTTT.